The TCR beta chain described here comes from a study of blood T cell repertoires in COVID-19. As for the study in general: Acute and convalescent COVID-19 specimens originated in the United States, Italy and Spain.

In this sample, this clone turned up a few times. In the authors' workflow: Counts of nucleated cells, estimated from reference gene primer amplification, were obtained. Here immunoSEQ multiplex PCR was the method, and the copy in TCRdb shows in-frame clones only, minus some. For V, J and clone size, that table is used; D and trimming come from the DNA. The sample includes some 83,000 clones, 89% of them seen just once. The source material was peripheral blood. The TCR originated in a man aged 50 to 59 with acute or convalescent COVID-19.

The CDR3 DNA follows: TGCGCCAGCAGCCAAAGGGGGACTAGCGGGATTGTCACCGGGGAGCTGTTTTTT. Its translation: CASSQRGTSGIVTGELFF. This rearrangement joins TRBV4-1 to TRBJ2-2; the match to TRBD2 covers 13 bases. Unmatched junction bases numbered 7, after V lost 2 bases and J lost 4 bases. This CDR3 comprises 18 residues. CDR1 is MGHRA, CDR2 YSYEKL, per germline.